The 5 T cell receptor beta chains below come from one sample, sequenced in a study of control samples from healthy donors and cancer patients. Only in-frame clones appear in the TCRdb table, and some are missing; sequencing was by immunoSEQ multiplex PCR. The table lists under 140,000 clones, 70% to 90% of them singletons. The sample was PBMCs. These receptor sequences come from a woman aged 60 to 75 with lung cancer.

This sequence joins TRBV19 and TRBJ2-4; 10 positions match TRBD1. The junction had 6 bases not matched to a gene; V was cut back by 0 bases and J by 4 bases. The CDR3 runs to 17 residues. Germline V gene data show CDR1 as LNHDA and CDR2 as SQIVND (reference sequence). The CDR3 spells CASSIDGMGQGKNIQYF. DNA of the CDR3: TGTGCCAGTAGTATAGATGGTATGGGACAGGGGAAAAACATTCAGTACTTC.

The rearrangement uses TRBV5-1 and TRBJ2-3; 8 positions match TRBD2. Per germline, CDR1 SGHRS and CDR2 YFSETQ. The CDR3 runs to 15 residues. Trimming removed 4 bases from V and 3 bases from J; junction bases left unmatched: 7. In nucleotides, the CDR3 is TGCGCCAGCAGCCCCCGGGGGGGTTCAACAGATACGCAGTATTTT. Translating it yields CASSPRGGSTDTQYF.

The CDR3 region has the DNA TGTGCCAGCGCCCCCGGGACAGGGGGGGTGCAGTTCTTC. This codes for CASAPGTGGVQFF. The chain combines TRBV28 with TRBJ2-1, with 11 bases that match TRBD1. Germline CDR1 MDHEN, CDR2 SYDVKM. The CDR3 covers 13 residues. V gave up 8 bases and J gave up 12 bases; unmatched junction bases: 9.

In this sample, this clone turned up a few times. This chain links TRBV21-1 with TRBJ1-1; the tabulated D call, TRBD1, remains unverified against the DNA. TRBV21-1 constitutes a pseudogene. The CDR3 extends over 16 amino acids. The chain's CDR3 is CASSKDPDRNNTEAFF. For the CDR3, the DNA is TGTGCCAGCAGCAAAGACCCGGACAGGAACAACACTGAAGCTTTCTTT.

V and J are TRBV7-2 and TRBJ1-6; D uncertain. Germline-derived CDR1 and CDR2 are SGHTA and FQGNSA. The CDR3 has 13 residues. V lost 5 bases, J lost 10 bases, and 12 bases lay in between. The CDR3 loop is CASSPNVDSPLHF. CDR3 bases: TGTGCCAGCAGCCCGAATGTTGACTCACCCCTCCACTTT.